This TCR beta chain was found in a study of blood T cells in healthy people across ages. Study-level results: Per million T cells, TCR beta diversity dropped roughly linearly as age increased. A strong correlation was seen between TCR beta diversity and naive T cell percentage.

Sample-barcoded 5' priming and a J-beta primer mix drove a second PCR of roughly 6 to 12 cycles. Per sample, CDR3-containing paired-end reads numbered at least 3 million. Each CDR3 protein is one row after TCRdb ran MiXCR on the 5' RACE reads. The sample has more than 1,000,000 distinct CDR3 sequences, 25% seen once. CDR3 length equals 16 residues. V was clipped by 1 base and J by 0 bases, with 8 bases between them. Germline V gene lookup returns CDR1 SGHKS and CDR2 YYEKEE (reference sequence). Comment on this clonotype: Its antigen is unidentified.

The sample also formed part of further work on T cells of mothers and their children. This second study notes: Three healthy Caucasian mothers gave samples, and so did their six children.

This receptor was obtained from a girl aged 2-10 years in good health. V is TRBV5-5 and J is TRBJ2-6; D remains ambiguous. Sequences were obtained from blood. The CDR3 protein is CASSLLGTSGANVLTF. The CDR3 region has the DNA TGTGCCAGCAGCTTGTTGGGAACCTCTGGGGCCAACGTCCTGACTTTC. Together with reference TRBV5-5 and TRBJ2-6, the CDR3 gives the full variable domain: DAGVTQSPTHLIKTRGQQVTLRCSPISGHKSVSWYQQVLGQGPQFIFQYYEKEERGRGNFPDRFSARQFPNYSSELNVNALLLGDSALYLCASSLLGTSGANVLTFGAGSRLTVL.